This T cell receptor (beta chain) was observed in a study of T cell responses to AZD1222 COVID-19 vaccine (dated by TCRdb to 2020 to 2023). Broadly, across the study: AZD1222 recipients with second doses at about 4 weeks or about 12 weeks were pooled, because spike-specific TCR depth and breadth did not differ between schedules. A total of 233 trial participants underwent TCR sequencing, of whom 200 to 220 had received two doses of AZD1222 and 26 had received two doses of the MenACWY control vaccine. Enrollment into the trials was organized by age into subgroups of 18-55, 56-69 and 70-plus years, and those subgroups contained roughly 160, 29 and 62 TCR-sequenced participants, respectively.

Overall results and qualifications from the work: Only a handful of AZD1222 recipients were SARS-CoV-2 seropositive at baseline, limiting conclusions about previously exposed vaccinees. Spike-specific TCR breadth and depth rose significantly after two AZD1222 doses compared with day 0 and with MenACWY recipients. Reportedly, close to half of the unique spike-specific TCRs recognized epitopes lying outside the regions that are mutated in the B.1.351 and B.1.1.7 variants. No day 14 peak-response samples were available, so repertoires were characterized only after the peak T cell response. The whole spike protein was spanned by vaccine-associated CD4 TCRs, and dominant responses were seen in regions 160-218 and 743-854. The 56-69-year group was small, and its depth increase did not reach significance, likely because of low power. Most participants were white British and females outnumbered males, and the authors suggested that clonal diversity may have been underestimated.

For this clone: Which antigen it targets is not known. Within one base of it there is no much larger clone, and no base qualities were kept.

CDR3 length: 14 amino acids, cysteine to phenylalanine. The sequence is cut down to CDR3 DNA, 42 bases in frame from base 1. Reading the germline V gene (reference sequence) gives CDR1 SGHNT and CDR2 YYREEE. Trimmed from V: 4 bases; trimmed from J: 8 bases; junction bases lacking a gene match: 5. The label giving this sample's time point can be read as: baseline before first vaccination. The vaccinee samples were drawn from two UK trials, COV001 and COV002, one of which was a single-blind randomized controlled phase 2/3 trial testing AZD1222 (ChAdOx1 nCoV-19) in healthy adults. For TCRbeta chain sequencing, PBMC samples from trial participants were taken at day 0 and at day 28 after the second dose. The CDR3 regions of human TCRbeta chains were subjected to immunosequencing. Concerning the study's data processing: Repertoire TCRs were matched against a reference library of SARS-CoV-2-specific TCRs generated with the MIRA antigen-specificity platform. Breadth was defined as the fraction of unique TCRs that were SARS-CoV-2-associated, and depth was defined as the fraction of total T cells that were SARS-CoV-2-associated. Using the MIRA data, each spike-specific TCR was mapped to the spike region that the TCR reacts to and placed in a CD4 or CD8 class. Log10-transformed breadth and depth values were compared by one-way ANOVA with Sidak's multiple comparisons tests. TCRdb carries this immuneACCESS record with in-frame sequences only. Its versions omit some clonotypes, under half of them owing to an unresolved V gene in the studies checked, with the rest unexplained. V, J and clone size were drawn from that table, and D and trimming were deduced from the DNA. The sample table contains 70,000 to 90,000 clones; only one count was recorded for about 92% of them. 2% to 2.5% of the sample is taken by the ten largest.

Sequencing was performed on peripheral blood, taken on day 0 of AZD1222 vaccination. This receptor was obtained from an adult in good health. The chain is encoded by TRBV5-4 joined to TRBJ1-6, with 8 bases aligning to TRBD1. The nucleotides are TGTGCCAGCAGCCTTGGACAGGGCGATTCACCCCTCCACTTT. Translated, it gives CASSLGQGDSPLHF.